This T cell receptor beta chain is drawn from a study of shared clonotypes between healthy human individuals. Whole-study findings and limits: The sharing of approximately 5.1% of naive CD4 clonotypes was seen across a handful of donors.

CD4+ cell separation produced CD45RA+ naive and CD45RA-negative memory subsets. Profiling relied on immunoSEQ multiplex PCR, and the TCRdb table lists in-frame clones only, not all of them. This sample has a few million clones; around nine tenths occur once, and the top ten carry 0.14%. Details on this clone: The target antigen is unknown.

The CDR3 has 17 residues. Germline CDR1 and CDR2: SGDLS and YYNGEE. The V gene end was trimmed by 4 bases and the J gene end by 11 bases; junction bases not matched to a gene: 17. The sample taken for sequencing was naive CD4+ T cells sorted from blood. Subset denoted: CD45RA+ positively selected. This TCR was recovered from a man aged 18 to 29 in good health. This rearrangement joins TRBV9 to TRBJ1-6, with TRBD1 identical over 8 bases. The CDR3: CASSRTQGGDFGAPLHF. In DNA form, the CDR3 reads TGTGCCAGCAGCCGTACACAGGGGGGTGACTTCGGGGCACCCCTCCACTTT.